This T cell receptor beta chain was sequenced in a study of blood T cell repertoires in COVID-19. As for the study in general: COVID-19 samples collected from the United States, Italy and Spain covered acute and convalescent phases. Sources were T cells, B-cell-depleted T cells, or PBMCs; the material itself was cDNA or gDNA.

In the authors' methods: Cell counts per sample came from amplifying reference gene primers. The protocol was immunoSEQ multiplex PCR, while the TCRdb copy is restricted to in-frame clones and leaves out a portion. The V and J calls and clone size were taken over from that table, and D and trimming were inferred from the DNA. The table includes more than 200,000 clones, approximately 82% detected once. V lost 5 bases and J lost 7; bases outside the gene matches: 9. The germline CDR1 and CDR2 sequences are SEHNR and FQNEAQ (reference sequence). The CDR3 is 15 amino acids. The TCR originated in a woman in her 70s with active or convalescent COVID-19. The V call is TRBV7-9, the J call TRBJ1-2, with 11 nucleotides matching TRBD1. Sequences were obtained from peripheral blood. The CDR3 nucleotides are TGTGCCAGCAGCACCTACGGACAGGGGGCGGCTGGCTACACCTTC. It is translated as CASSTYGQGAAGYTF.